Presented here are 25 T cell receptor beta chains from one specimen sequenced in a study of PD-1 blockade in classical Hodgkin lymphoma. Time point reported: cycle 4 day 1 (C4D1), after less than 7 weeks of nivolumab. Each and every patient relapsed after autologous stem cell transplantation, and patients got differing brentuximab vedotin exposure. Profiled with immunoSEQ multiplex PCR; TCRdb holds only in-frame clones, not every one. This sample has tens of thousands of clones, with 70% to 90% found just once. Sequenced here: peripheral blood mononuclear cells (PBMCs), sampled before the fourth cycle of nivolumab. These TCRs come from a human donor with classical Hodgkin lymphoma.

The J gene is TRBJ1-3, the V gene TRBV12-5; D remains unclear. The CDR3 runs to 14 residues. CDR1 LGHNT and CDR2 FRNRAP come from the germline V gene. V lost 3 bases and J lost 0, with 6 bases in between. The CDR3: CASGFTNSGNTIYF. The DNA of the CDR3 is TGTGCTAGTGGTTTCACGAACTCTGGAAACACCATATATTTT.

This chain joins TRBV5-1 and TRBJ2-2, with D possibly being TRBD1 (7 bases). In germline, CDR1 is SGHRS, CDR2 YFSETQ. V was trimmed by 4 bases and J by 5 bases, leaving 12 bases between them. The CDR3 totals 14 residues. The CDR3 loop reads CASSGGTETGELFF. The CDR3 DNA is TGCGCCAGCAGCGGAGGGACAGAGACCGGGGAGCTGTTTTTT.

This clone was seen just once. The V gene is TRBV15, the J gene TRBJ1-1; the match to TRBD1 covers 10 bases. CDR1 and CDR2 (germline): LNHNV, YYDKDF (reference sequence). The CDR3 has 19 residues. V lost 1 base and J lost 3; bases outside the gene matches: 14. CDR3 in DNA: TGTGCCACCAGCAGAGCTCGGGTCTACCGAGGACAGGGGGACACTGAAGCTTTCTTT. It is translated as CATSRARVYRGQGDTEAFF.

V and J are TRBV25-1 and TRBJ1-4, with D unclear. There are 15 residues in the CDR3. Germline V CDR1 and CDR2: MGHDK, SYGVNS. V shed 4 bases and J shed 0 bases, with 9 bases lying between them. Here the CDR3 DNA reads TGTGCCAGCAGTGTCTTGGTTGCAACTAATGAAAAACTGTTTTTT. It specifies CASSVLVATNEKLFF.

The CDR3 DNA follows: TGTGCCAGCAGTGAAACGGTCTCCTATAATTCACCCCTCCACTTT. This sequence encodes CASSETVSYNSPLHF. The J gene is TRBJ1-6, the V gene TRBV6-1; D gene uncertain. The CDR3 covers 15 residues. Trimming stripped 2 bases from V and 0 bases from J, with 5 bases between. CDR1 is MNHNS, CDR2 SASEGT, per germline.

This clone was counted only a few times. J is TRBJ1-2 and V is TRBV7-9, with D perhaps matching TRBD1 (5 bases). The CDR3 spans 15 residues. Germline CDR1 SEHNR, CDR2 FQNEAQ (reference sequence). V gave up 5 bases and J gave up 5 bases, with 18 bases separating them. The CDR3 region is CASSAAAGKLYGYTF. The CDR3 DNA is TGTGCCAGCAGCGCCGCGGCAGGGAAATTATATGGCTACACCTTC.

The chain links TRBV5-1 to TRBJ1-4; TRBD1 aligns across 9 bases. Germline CDR1 and CDR2: SGHRS and YFSETQ. The CDR3 is 15 residues long. V trimming: 4 bases; J trimming: 8 bases; junction bases outside the gene matches: 9. CDR3 DNA: TGCGCCAGCAGCCTGGGGGGACAGGGAAGAGAAAAACTGTTTTTT. It is translated as CASSLGGQGREKLFF.

Points on this clone: A much larger clone sits a single nucleotide away, making a read error possible. The chain combines TRBV19 with TRBJ1-2; D not resolved. CDR3 length: 11 amino acids. Between the trimmed V and J ends, which lost 11 bases and 10 bases, there was a span of 17 bases. Germline CDR1 LNHDA, CDR2 SQIVND (reference sequence). The CDR3 reads CAGALGSNYTF. DNA for the CDR3: TGTGCCGGAGCGCTCGGATCCAACTACACCTTC.

Concerning this clone itself: The DNA is omitted, as the CDR3 cannot be located on it reliably, and the CDR3 follows TCRdb's listing. The chain uses TRBV28 and TRBJ2-7; the table's TRBD2 call for D was not verified on the DNA. Germline V CDR1 and CDR2: MDHEN, SYDVKM. The CDR3 has 14 residues if both end residues are counted. The CDR3 is CASSLSTSSTSGSF.

In this sample, this clone turned up a few times. J is TRBJ2-6 and V is TRBV30; a weak D match, TRBD1 (6 bases). In germline, CDR1 is GTSNPN, CDR2 SVGIG (reference sequence). The CDR3 sequence is 15 residues long. V shed 3 bases and J shed 2 bases, with 11 bases lying between them. The CDR3 bases are TGTGCCTGGAGAAACGACAGGACTGGGGCCAACGTCCTGACTTTC. Protein sequence: CAWRNDRTGANVLTF.

This clone was recorded only once. Other DNA variants within this sample encode the same CDR3. The genes are TRBV7-9 and TRBJ2-7; TRBD2 aligns across 8 bases. The CDR3 length is 14 residues. Germline V CDR1 and CDR2: SEHNR, FQNEAQ (reference sequence). Trimming took 4 bases from V and 1 from J; bases not matched to a gene: 3. The CDR3 DNA is TGTGCCAGCAGCTCCAGCGGGGGATCCTACGAGCAGTACTTC. Its protein is CASSSSGGSYEQYF.

Only one count was recorded for this clone. The chain uses TRBV9 and TRBJ1-4; no firm D call. CDR1 is SGDLS and CDR2 is YYNGEE in the germline V gene. Between the trimmed V and J ends, which lost 0 bases and 3 bases, there was a span of 6 bases. This CDR3 spans 14 amino acids. CDR3 amino acids: CASSVGGANEKLFF. As DNA, the CDR3 is TGTGCCAGCAGCGTAGGTGGGGCTAATGAAAAACTGTTTTTT. The whole variable domain, filled in from reference TRBV9 and TRBJ1-4, reads DSGVTQTPKHLITATGQRVTLRCSPRSGDLSVYWYQQSLDQGLQFLIQYYNGEERAKGNILERFSAQQFPDLHSELNLSSLELGDSALYFCASSVGGANEKLFFGSGTQLSVL.

CDR3 residues: CASSWEGGNTEAFF. The CDR3 coding sequence is TGTGCCAGCAGTTGGGAGGGGGGGAACACTGAAGCTTTCTTT. The chain has TRBV7-9 and TRBJ1-1; D is possibly TRBD1 (6 bases). CDR3 length: 14 amino acids. V was cut by 6 bases and J by 1 base, with 12 bases left in between. Per germline, CDR1 SEHNR and CDR2 FQNEAQ (reference sequence).

V usage is TRBV5-1 and J usage is TRBJ2-3; 7 bases are shared with TRBD2. V trimming: 2 bases; J trimming: 5 bases; junction bases outside the gene matches: 8. The germline V gene has CDR1 SGHRS and CDR2 YFSETQ. This CDR3 has 15 residues. The CDR3 loop is CASSFAGVGIDTQYF. The CDR3 DNA follows: TGCGCCAGCAGCTTCGCGGGAGTGGGGATAGATACGCAGTATTTT.

The rearrangement links TRBV5-1 to TRBJ2-5, with D possibly being TRBD2 (6 bases). The V gene lost 7 bases and the J gene lost 1 base, with 23 bases spanning the gap. The CDR3 totals 17 residues. Germline assignment: CDR1 SGHRS and CDR2 YFSETQ. The CDR3: CASQRDFWERGQETQYF. DNA of the CDR3: TGCGCCAGCCAACGGGACTTCTGGGAACGGGGCCAAGAGACCCAGTACTTC.

This clone was recorded once. The chain carries TRBV2 and TRBJ2-2, with D maybe TRBD2 (6 bases). The CDR3 sequence is 20 residues long. The germline CDR1 and CDR2 sequences are SNHLY and FYNNEI. The V gene lost 2 bases and the J gene lost 1 base, with 23 bases spanning the gap. Here the CDR3 DNA reads TGTGCCAGCAGTGAACTAGGAATCAGGAGGGCGAGTTTGAACACCGGGGAGCTGTTTTTT. Translation: CASSELGIRRASLNTGELFF. The full variable domain, completed using reference TRBV2 and TRBJ2-2, is EPEVTQTPSHQVTQMGQEVILRCVPISNHLYFYWYRQILGQKVEFLVSFYNNEISEKSEIFDDQFSVERPDGSNFTLKIRSTKLEDSAMYFCASSELGIRRASLNTGELFFGEGSRLTVL.

This clone was detected a few times. This sequence joins TRBV5-1 and TRBJ2-3, with D uncertain. From germline, CDR1 is SGHRS and CDR2 YFSETQ. V lost 1 base and J 0 bases, leaving 6 bases between the germline ends. This CDR3 has 14 residues. The CDR3 is CASSLRLSTDTQYF. The CDR3 DNA sequence: TGCGCCAGCAGCTTGAGGCTCAGCACAGATACGCAGTATTTT.

The rearrangement links TRBV20-1 to TRBJ1-2, with D hard to call. The V and J ends lost 6 bases and 8 bases respectively, with 13 bases between them. Germline V gene sequence: CDR1 DFQATT, CDR2 SNEGSKA (reference sequence). The CDR3 has 11 residues. The CDR3 DNA reads TGCAGTGCGTCAGCCCTTTACGGCTACACCTTC. This codes for CSASALYGYTF.

The genes are TRBV2 and TRBJ2-5; 8 bases agree with TRBD2. V was clipped by 10 bases and J by 1 base; unmatched bases: 11. CDR1 is SNHLY and CDR2 is FYNNEI in the germline V gene. The length of the CDR3 is 15 residues. The CDR3 nucleotides are TGTGCCACCGGGATCTCTAGCGGGTTCCAAGAGACCCAGTACTTC. The encoded protein is CATGISSGFQETQYF.

This clone appeared a few times. The CDR3 region is CASSDIRTGDPDTQYF. In DNA, the CDR3 is TGTGCCAGCAGTGACATACGGACAGGGGATCCAGATACGCAGTATTTT. V and J are TRBV6-1 and TRBJ2-3, with 9 positions matching TRBD1. The trim removed 3 bases at V and 4 bases at J, leaving 8 bases unmatched. CDR1 and CDR2 (germline): MNHNS, SASEGT. The CDR3 is 16 residues long.

As concerns this clone: This sample also contains other DNA sequences that code for the same CDR3. This sequence joins TRBV5-1 and TRBJ1-3; no reliable D call. Per germline, CDR1 SGHRS and CDR2 YFSETQ. Deletions cut 5 bases from V and 0 bases from J, with 6 bases between. The CDR3 is made up of 13 amino acids. The CDR3 DNA reads as TGCGCCAGCAGATCAGGCTCTGGAAACACCATATATTTT. Protein: CASRSGSGNTIYF.

The chain joins TRBV5-4 to TRBJ2-2; 9 nucleotides line up with TRBD1. CDR1 SGHNT and CDR2 YYREEE come from the germline V gene (reference sequence). J lost 3 bases, V lost 1 base, and 1 base had no gene match. The CDR3 length is 15 residues. The CDR3 sequence is CASSLWTGDTGELFF. CDR3 nucleotides: TGTGCCAGCAGCTTGTGGACAGGGGACACCGGGGAGCTGTTTTTT.

Only one count was recorded for this clone. This chain connects TRBV7-2 to TRBJ1-2; D is unclear. Trimming removed 5 bases at V and 6 bases at J, with 16 bases between. The V gene's germline CDR1 is SGHTA and CDR2 FQGNSA. The CDR3 totals 14 residues. In DNA, the CDR3 is TGTGCCAGCAGCCGTAGGTCCATGGTTCATGGCTACACCTTC. Residues: CASSRRSMVHGYTF.

The chain carries TRBV30 and TRBJ2-1, with 12 bases fitting TRBD2. CDR1 and CDR2 (germline): GTSNPN, SVGIG (reference sequence). The junction had 2 bases not matched to a gene; V was cut back by 4 bases and J by 4 bases. The length of the CDR3 is 14 residues. The CDR3 loop reads CAWTSGGGYNEQFF. CDR3 nucleotides: TGTGCCTGGACTAGCGGGGGGGGTTACAATGAGCAGTTCTTC.

This clone occurred a few times. The chain carries TRBV6-4 and TRBJ1-2; weak D call: TRBD1 (5 bases). Germline assignment: CDR1 MRHNA and CDR2 SNTAGT. There are 14 residues in the CDR3. The germline V and J ends were trimmed by 9 bases and 2 bases, with 16 bases remaining between them. As DNA, the CDR3 is TGTGCCAGGGGGGAGGGGCTGGCGAACTATGGCTACACCTTC. Protein: CARGEGLANYGYTF.